One TCR beta chain is described in this entry. Its cognate antigen is unknown. From germline, CDR1 is MNHNY and CDR2 SVGAGI (reference sequence). The CDR3 is 14 amino acids. Trimming stripped 2 bases from V and 3 bases from J, with 9 bases between. As to treatment: about 20 received Ad26.COV2.S at low or high dose, single or two shots; roughly five received placebo; per-sample allocation not given. Sampling occurred on day 63 after the first vaccine or placebo injection. Vaccination employed an Ad26 vector expressing the Wuhan-strain SARS-CoV-2 spike. This record comes from a study of Ad26.COV2.S vaccination and SARS-CoV-2 variants. Study-wide findings and caveats: Considerable breadth of spike-specific CD8+ and CD4+ T cell responses has reportedly been documented following vaccination. Responses of T cells in total may have been underestimated by the TCR breadth and depth analyses.

Some clones are missing from TCRdb's copy, which holds only in-frame ones; the method was immunoSEQ multiplex PCR. The table lists roughly 320,000 clones, 87% of them singletons. V usage is TRBV6-6 and J usage is TRBJ2-3, with D uncertain. The sample consisted of peripheral blood, taken in a trial of Ad26.COV2.S vaccine versus placebo. The clonotype was recovered from a person between 18 and 60 years old who received the Ad26.COV2.S COVID-19 vaccine or a placebo. CDR3 sequence (DNA): TGTGCCAGCAGTTACCGTGGCCGAACAGATACGCAGTATTTT. Translating gives CASSYRGRTDTQYF.